A single TCR beta chain is shown here with its context. CDR1 LGHNA and CDR2 YNFKEQ come from the germline V gene. V dropped 1 base and J dropped 4; count of bases not matched to a gene: 2. The CDR3 is made up of 15 amino acids. The data derive from a study of control samples from healthy donors and cancer patients. Using immunoSEQ multiplex PCR, the repertoire was profiled, and TCRdb retains in-frame clones only, with some absent. Among 150,000 to 200,000 clones, around 90% were seen once, and the ten largest hold around 11%. This TCR derives from a man between 25 and 39 years old in good health. The chain is built from TRBV4-2 and TRBJ1-3; 9 positions agree with TRBD1. Source material: blood. The CDR3 DNA follows: TGTGCCAGCAGCCAAGGACAGGGGGACGGAAACACCATATATTTT. It is translated as CASSQGQGDGNTIYF.